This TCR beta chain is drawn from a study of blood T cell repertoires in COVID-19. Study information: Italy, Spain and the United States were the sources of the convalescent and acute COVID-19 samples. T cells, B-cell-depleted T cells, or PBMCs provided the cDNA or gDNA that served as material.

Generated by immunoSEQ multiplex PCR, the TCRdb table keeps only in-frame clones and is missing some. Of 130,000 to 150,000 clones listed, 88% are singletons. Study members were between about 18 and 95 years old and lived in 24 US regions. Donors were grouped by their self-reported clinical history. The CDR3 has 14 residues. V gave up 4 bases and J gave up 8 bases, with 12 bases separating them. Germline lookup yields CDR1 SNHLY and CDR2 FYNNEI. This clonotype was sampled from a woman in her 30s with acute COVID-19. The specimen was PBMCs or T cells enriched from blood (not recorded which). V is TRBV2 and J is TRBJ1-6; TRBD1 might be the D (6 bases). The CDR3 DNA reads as TGTGCCAGCAGTGCGGTCAGGGGTGATTCACCCCTCCACTTT. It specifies CASSAVRGDSPLHF.